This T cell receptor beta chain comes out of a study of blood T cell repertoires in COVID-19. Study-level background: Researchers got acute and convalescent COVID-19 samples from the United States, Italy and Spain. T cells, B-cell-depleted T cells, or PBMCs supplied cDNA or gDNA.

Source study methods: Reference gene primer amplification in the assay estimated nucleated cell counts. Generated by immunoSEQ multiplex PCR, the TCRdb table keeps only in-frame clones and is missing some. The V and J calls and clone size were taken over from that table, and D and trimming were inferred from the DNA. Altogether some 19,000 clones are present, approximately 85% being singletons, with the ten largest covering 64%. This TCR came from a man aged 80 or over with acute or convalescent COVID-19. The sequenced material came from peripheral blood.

CDR3 sequence (DNA): TGTGCCAGCAGCCAATCCGAAGGGGGCCCGGGGGGCTACACCTTC. As protein: CASSQSEGGPGGYTF. The rearrangement links TRBV4-2 to TRBJ1-2; 7 bases align to TRBD1. CDR3 size: 15 residues. Germline CDR1 is LGHNA and CDR2 is YNFKEQ. The J segment lost 8 bases and the V segment lost 2 bases, leaving 11 bases of the junction unmatched.